These 7 T cell receptor beta chains originate from one sample sequenced in a study of CD8 T cells in ankylosing spondylitis. MiXCR, applied by TCRdb to the 5' RACE reads, yields one record per CDR3 protein. This table holds some 350,000 distinct CDR3 sequences, roughly 14% found once. Material for sequencing was blood, either unsorted or a sorted T cell fraction (not recorded which). The receptor source for this set is a male donor with ankylosing spondylitis or in good health (not recorded which).

The chain uses TRBV5-1 and TRBJ2-4; 8 nucleotides match TRBD1. Trimming cost V 3 bases and J 1 base; bases outside gene matches: 15. This CDR3 is built from 19 residues. Germline lookup yields CDR1 SGHRS and CDR2 YFSETQ. CDR3: CASSYETGAANQAKNIQYF. DNA for the CDR3: TGCGCCAGCAGCTATGAGACAGGGGCGGCGAATCAGGCCAAAAACATTCAGTACTTC.

In its sample, this clonotype was seen many times. The chain couples TRBV29-1 to TRBJ2-7; 13 bases agree with TRBD2. Germline-derived CDR1 and CDR2 are SQVTM and ANQGSEA. The CDR3 is 12 amino acids. V was clipped by 6 bases and J by 7 bases; unmatched bases: 3. As DNA, the CDR3 is TGCAGCGTAGAGACTAGCGGGAGGGAGCAGTACTTC. Translating gives CSVETSGREQYF.

The chain recombines TRBV14 with TRBJ1-2, with D possibly matching TRBD1 (5 bases). Germline-derived CDR1 and CDR2 are SGHDN and FVKESK. This CDR3 comprises 14 residues. V gave up 3 bases and J gave up 0 bases, with 8 bases separating them. This CDR3 reads CASSQTRANYGYTF. Here the CDR3 DNA reads TGTGCCAGCAGCCAGACCAGGGCTAACTATGGCTACACCTTC.

This clonotype was picked up a small number of times. J is TRBJ2-5 and V is TRBV20-1; 11 nucleotides match TRBD2. Germline trimming cut 5 bases from V and 2 bases from J; bases unmatched to any gene: 4. Germline V lookup: CDR1 DFQATT, CDR2 SNEGSKA (reference sequence). The CDR3 contains 14 residues. CDR3 amino acids: CSAQGTSGQETQYF. Here the CDR3 DNA reads TGCAGTGCTCAGGGGACTAGCGGACAAGAGACCCAGTACTTC.

CDR3 sequence (DNA): TGCAGCGTTGAAGATCTAAGGGGACTAGCCTACGAGCAGTACTTC. This gives the protein CSVEDLRGLAYEQYF. This chain uses TRBV29-1 with TRBJ2-7, with 8 bases that match TRBD2. This CDR3 comprises 15 residues. The trim removed 0 bases at V and 2 bases at J, leaving 6 bases unmatched. Germline V gene sequence: CDR1 SQVTM, CDR2 ANQGSEA.

This chain connects TRBV7-2 to TRBJ2-3; D call uncertain. Germline V gene sequence: CDR1 SGHTA, CDR2 FQGNSA. The CDR3 length is 16 residues. V shed 5 bases and J shed 1 base, with 16 bases lying between them. The DNA of the CDR3 is TGTGCCAGCAGCGCCCCCCCGGGTCGGGGCACAGATACGCAGTATTTT. Translated: CASSAPPGRGTDTQYF.

This sequence joins TRBV27 and TRBJ2-7; 9 bases align to TRBD1. V lost 0 bases and J lost 7; bases outside the gene matches: 1. The CDR3 extends over 13 amino acids. Germline V gene data show CDR1 as MNHEY and CDR2 as SMNVEV (reference sequence). CDR3 residues: CASSLSGQGEQYF. The CDR3 DNA is TGTGCCAGCAGTTTATCGGGACAGGGAGAGCAGTACTTC.